The 2 T cell receptor beta chains given below trace back to one sample, sequenced in a study of regulatory T cells in long-lasting Graves disease (dated by TCRdb to about 2021). The time point label on this specimen signifies: newly diagnosed GD, antithyroid drugs for less than 3 months. For both TCR sequencing and RNA sequencing, RNA was extracted from PBMCs in TRIzol. Preparation of the library involved multiplex PCR. Instrument used: Illumina HiSeq 4000. TCR beta libraries were built with iRepertoire HTBI primers and Arm-PCR amplification of CDR3 regions. The public reads were reprocessed in TCRdb via fastp at Q25 and MiXCR, keeping in-frame beta chains. Rows matching on CDR3 protein sequence are summarized as one entry with the most common DNA and genes. The sample table contains roughly 380,000 distinct CDR3 sequences; only one count was recorded for 15% to 20% of them. The ten largest make up roughly 27% of the sample.

These data also featured in a second study, about T cells in Graves' hyperthyroidism and ophthalmopathy.

The sample here was peripheral blood mononuclear cells (PBMCs), taken at new diagnosis, from a patient treated with antithyroid drugs. The receptors originated from a man in his forties with Graves disease. Donor details come from another sample of the same person, matched by shared clones.

This clonotype showed up just a few times. Given a much more abundant clone one base away, this may be a read error. This chain joins TRBV20-1 and TRBJ2-5, with 9 positions matching TRBD2. The ends lost 0 bases at V and 5 bases at J; junction bases unmatched: 1. Per germline, CDR1 DFQATT and CDR2 SNEGSKA (reference sequence). This CDR3 is 13 amino acids long. The CDR3 DNA reads TGCAGTGCTAGAGATGGACTAGCGGAGACCCAGTACTTC. Protein: CSARDGLAETQYF.

This clonotype was detected only a few times. The chain uses TRBV5-6 and TRBJ2-1, with D tentatively TRBD2 (5 bases). This CDR3 region has 15 residues. V was clipped by 4 bases and J by 1 base, with 12 bases between them. Germline V gives CDR1 SGHDT, CDR2 YYEEEE. The CDR3 region has the DNA TGTGCCAGCAGCAGTCCCGGGGAGTCCTACAATGAGCAGTTCTTC. It is translated as CASSSPGESYNEQFF. Based on the CDR3 plus reference TRBV5-6 and TRBJ2-1, the full variable domain is DAGVTQSPTHLIKTRGQQVTLRCSPKSGHDTVSWYQQALGQGPQFIFQYYEEEERQRGNFPDRFSGHQFPNYSSELNVNALLLGDSALYLCASSSPGESYNEQFFGPGTRLTVL.